This T cell receptor beta chain was obtained from a study of blood T cell repertoires in COVID-19. Study background: T cells, B-cell-depleted T cells, or PBMCs provided the cDNA or gDNA that served as material.

Sequencing was performed with immunoSEQ multiplex PCR; in TCRdb, only in-frame clones are kept and a portion is missing. In the table there are 100,000 or so clones, around 76% of which are singletons. This clone was recorded once. The CDR3 is made up of 15 amino acids. V was pared by 5 bases and J by 6 bases, with 12 bases of the junction left unmatched. In germline, CDR1 is SGHTA, CDR2 FQGNSA. The sequenced sample consisted of peripheral blood. The TCR was taken from a woman aged 70 to 79 with acute or convalescent COVID-19. The chain uses TRBV7-2 and TRBJ1-1; 7 nucleotides line up with TRBD1. CDR3 coding DNA: TGTGCCAGCAGCAGAGAACCAGGGGGTGGCTCTGAAGCTTTCTTT. Translated, it gives CASSREPGGGSEAFF.